This T cell receptor beta chain emerged from a study of blood T cells in healthy people across ages. Study results and limitations: The lack of PBMC sorting stopped any conclusive naive versus antigen-experienced comparison.

CDR1 and CDR2 from the germline V gene are SEHNR and FQNEAQ (reference sequence). V dropped 5 bases and J dropped 1; count of bases not matched to a gene: 10. The CDR3 is 17 amino acids. A note on this clonotype: Its specificity is not known.

Combining a sample-barcoded 5' primer with a J-beta primer mix, a second PCR ran for about 6 to 12 cycles. TCRdb reprocessed the 5' RACE reads via MiXCR and lists one record per CDR3 protein. The table shows 1.4 million to 1.5 million distinct CDR3 sequences, with approximately 38% occurring only once. Every donor provided ten milliliters of peripheral blood. The sequenced sample consisted of blood. The source is a woman younger than 30 in good health. The genes are TRBV7-9 and TRBJ2-1; TRBD2 aligns across 8 bases. The CDR3 DNA reads TGTGCCAGCAGCCCGCCCTGGCGGGGGGTGTCCTACAATGAGCAGTTCTTC. This sequence encodes CASSPPWRGVSYNEQFF.